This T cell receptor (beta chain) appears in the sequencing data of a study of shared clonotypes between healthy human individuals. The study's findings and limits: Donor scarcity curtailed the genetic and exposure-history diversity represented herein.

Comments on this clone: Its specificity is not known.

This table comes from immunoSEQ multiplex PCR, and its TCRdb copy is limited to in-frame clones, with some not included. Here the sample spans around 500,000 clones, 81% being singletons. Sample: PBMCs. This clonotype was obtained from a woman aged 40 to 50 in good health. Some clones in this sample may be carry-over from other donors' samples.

The CDR3 loop is CASSSPDGLAKNNEQFF. The CDR3 nucleotides are TGTGCCAGCAGTTCACCCGACGGACTAGCGAAGAACAATGAGCAGTTCTTC. This chain connects TRBV28 to TRBJ2-1, with TRBD2 matching over 9 bases. The ends lost 4 bases at V and 5 bases at J; junction bases unmatched: 12. This CDR3 has 17 residues. CDR1 MDHEN and CDR2 SYDVKM come from the germline V gene.